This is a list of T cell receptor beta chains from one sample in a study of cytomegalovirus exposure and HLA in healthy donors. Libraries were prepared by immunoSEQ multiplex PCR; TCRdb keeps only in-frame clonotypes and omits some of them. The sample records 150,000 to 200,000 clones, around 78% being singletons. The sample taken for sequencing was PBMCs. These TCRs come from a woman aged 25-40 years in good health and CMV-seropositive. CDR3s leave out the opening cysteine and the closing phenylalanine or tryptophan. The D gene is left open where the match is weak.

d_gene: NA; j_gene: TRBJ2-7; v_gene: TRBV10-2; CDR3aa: ASSESPDSYEQY
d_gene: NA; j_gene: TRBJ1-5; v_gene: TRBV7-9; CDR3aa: ASSLGEYNQPQH
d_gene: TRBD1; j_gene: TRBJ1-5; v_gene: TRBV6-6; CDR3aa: ASQLTGDNQPQH
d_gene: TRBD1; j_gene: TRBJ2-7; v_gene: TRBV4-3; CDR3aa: ASSQGAGGNYEQY
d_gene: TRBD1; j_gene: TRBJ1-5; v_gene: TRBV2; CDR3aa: ASSTQGAVNQPQH
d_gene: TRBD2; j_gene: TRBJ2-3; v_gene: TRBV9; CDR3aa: ASGLLAASTDTQY
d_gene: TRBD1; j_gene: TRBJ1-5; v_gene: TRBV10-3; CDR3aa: AISMGTGVANQPQH
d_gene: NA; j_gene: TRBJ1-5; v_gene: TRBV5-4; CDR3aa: ASSFRGEDQPQH
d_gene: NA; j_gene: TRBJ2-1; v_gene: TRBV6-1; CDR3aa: ASSESGRGSRHEQF
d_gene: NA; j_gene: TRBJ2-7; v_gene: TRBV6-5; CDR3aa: ASPPDEQY
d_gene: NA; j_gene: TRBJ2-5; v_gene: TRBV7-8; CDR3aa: ASSTVTQETQY
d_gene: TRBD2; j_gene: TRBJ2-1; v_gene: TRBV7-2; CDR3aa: ASSSRTRNEQF
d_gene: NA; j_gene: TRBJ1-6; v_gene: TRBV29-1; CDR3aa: SVETGRNSPLH
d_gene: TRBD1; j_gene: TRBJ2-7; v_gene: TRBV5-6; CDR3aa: ASSPNPGQAIYEQY
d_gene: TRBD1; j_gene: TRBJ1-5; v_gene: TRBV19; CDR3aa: ASRSDRRHQPQH
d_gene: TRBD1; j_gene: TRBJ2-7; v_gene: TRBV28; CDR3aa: ASSLLGLDRGYEQY
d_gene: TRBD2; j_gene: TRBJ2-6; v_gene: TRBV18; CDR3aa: ASAPRGTGANVLT
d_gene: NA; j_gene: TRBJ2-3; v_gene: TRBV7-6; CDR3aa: ASSRDSSTDTQY
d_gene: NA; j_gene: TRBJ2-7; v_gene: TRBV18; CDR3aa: ASSLLSRDLHEQY
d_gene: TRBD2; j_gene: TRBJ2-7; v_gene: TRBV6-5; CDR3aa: ASSSGTGTYEQY
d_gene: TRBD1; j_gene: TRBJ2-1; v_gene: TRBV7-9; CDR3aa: ASSSGTGFMGGYNEQF
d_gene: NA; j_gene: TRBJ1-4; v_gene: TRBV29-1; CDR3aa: SVDIGEKLF
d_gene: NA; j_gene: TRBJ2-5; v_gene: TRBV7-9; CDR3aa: ASSVTGSETQY
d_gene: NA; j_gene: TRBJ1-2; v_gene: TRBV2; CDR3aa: ASSEGLRARANYGYT
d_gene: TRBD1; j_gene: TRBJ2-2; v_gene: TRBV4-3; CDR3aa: ASSLGQGTGELF
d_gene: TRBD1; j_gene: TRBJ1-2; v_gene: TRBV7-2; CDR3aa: ASSPSRDSMYGYT
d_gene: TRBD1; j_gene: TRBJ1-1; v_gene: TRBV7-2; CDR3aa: ASSYGTGGTEAF
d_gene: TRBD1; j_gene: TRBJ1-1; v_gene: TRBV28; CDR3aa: ASSLDRGDTEAF
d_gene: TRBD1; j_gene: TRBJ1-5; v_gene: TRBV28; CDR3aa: ASSSSPSSTGRRTNQPQH
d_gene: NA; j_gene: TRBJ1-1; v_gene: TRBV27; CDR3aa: ASSRGLGWTEAF
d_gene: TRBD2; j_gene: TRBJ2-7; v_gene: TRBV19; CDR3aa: ASSPIPGLAGVRRGYEQY
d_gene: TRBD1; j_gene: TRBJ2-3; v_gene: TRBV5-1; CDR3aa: ASSPDRGTDTQY
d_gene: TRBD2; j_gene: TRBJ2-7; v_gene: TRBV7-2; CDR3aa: ASSLQRGPTYEQY
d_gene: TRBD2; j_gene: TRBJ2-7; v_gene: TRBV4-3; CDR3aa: ASSQDGRGGDEQY
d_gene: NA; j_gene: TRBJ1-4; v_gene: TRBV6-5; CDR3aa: ASSYSGLANEKLF
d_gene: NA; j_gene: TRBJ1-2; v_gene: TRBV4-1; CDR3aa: ASSQYAGVSGYT
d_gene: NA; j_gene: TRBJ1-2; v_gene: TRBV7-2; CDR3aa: ASSTRTDSNYGYT
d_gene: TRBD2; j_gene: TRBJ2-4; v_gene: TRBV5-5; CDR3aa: ASSVGEGYIQY
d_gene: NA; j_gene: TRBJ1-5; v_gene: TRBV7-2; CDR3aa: ASTYDSYSNQPQH
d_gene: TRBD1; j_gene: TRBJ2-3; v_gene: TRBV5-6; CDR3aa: ASSQIGGRGGPDTQY
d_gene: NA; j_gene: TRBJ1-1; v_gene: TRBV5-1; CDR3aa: ASSLGRGGTEAF
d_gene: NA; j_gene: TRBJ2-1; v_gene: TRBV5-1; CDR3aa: ASSLFTGNEQF
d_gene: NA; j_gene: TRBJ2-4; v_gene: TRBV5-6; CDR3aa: ASSLDTGFLQNIQY
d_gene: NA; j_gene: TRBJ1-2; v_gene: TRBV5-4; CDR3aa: ASSLPQQGNYGYT
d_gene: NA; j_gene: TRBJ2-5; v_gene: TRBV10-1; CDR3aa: ASSPPGETQY